These 25 T cell receptor beta chains were all obtained from the same sample, sequenced in a study of blood T cell repertoires in COVID-19. The protocol was immunoSEQ multiplex PCR, while the TCRdb copy is restricted to in-frame clones and leaves out a portion. The table includes around 450,000 clones, 70% to 90% detected once. Sequencing was carried out using PBMCs or T cells enriched from blood (not recorded which). These receptors came from a woman under 30 with acute COVID-19.

J is TRBJ2-7 and V is TRBV2, with D unresolved. V lost 8 bases, J lost 0 bases, and 8 bases lay in between. This CDR3 has 12 residues. Germline values: CDR1 SNHLY, CDR2 FYNNEI. The DNA of the CDR3 is TGTGCCAGCGTCGACATCTCCTACGAGCAGTACTTC. Its protein is CASVDISYEQYF.

The V gene is TRBV5-6, the J gene TRBJ1-1, with D hard to call. Per the germline V gene, CDR1 is SGHDT and CDR2 is YYEEEE. This CDR3 has 16 residues. V was shortened by 1 base and J by 1 base, with 14 bases between the two germline ends. CDR3: CASSLISRISNTEAFF. CDR3 bases: TGTGCCAGCAGCTTGATTTCGCGTATTTCGAACACTGAAGCTTTCTTT.

This chain connects TRBV5-5 to TRBJ1-2; TRBD1 matches at 7 bases. CDR1 SGHKS and CDR2 YYEKEE come from the germline V gene (reference sequence). V shed 1 base, J shed 6 bases, and the junction held 9 bases outside the gene matches. The CDR3 is 15 amino acids. This CDR3 is CASSLNVGGANGYTF. As DNA, the CDR3 is TGTGCCAGCAGCTTGAACGTAGGGGGCGCGAATGGCTACACCTTC.

V gene TRBV19 combines with J gene TRBJ2-1, with 9 positions matching TRBD2. Germline assignment: CDR1 LNHDA and CDR2 SQIVND (reference sequence). V lost 3 bases to trimming and J lost 8 bases; unmatched junction nucleotides: 8. The CDR3 has 15 amino acids. As DNA, the CDR3 is TGTGCCAGTAGTATTTTCACTAGCGGGTTGGATGAGCAGTTCTTC. Residues: CASSIFTSGLDEQFF. Full variable domain (rest looked up from reference TRBV19 and TRBJ2-1): DGGITQSPKYLFRKEGQNVTLSCEQNLNHDAMYWYRQDPGQGLRLIYYSQIVNDFQKGDIAEGYSVSREKKESFPLTVTSAQKNPTAFYLCASSIFTSGLDEQFFGPGTRLTVL.

CDR3 coding DNA: TGTGCCAGCAGCTTGGCCGGGGGGTGGGACAATCAGCCCCAGCATTTT. Translation gives CASSLAGGWDNQPQHF. The chain is built from TRBV5-6 and TRBJ1-5, with D perhaps matching TRBD1 (5 bases). V was trimmed by 0 bases and J by 3 bases, leaving 13 bases between them. Germline-derived CDR1 and CDR2 are SGHDT and YYEEEE. The CDR3 runs to 16 residues.

The rearrangement links TRBV28 to TRBJ1-4; a possible D gene is TRBD1 (6 bases). The CDR3 length is 16 residues. V was pared by 4 bases and J by 2 bases, with 14 bases between. Germline V gives CDR1 MDHEN, CDR2 SYDVKM. The CDR3 DNA reads TGTGCCAGCAGTTCCCACCGACAGGCTACTAATGAAAAACTGTTTTTT. It specifies CASSSHRQATNEKLFF.

V and J are TRBV6-2 or TRBV6-3 and TRBJ1-5; 10 nucleotides agree with TRBD1. The ends lost 4 bases at V and 4 bases at J; junction bases unmatched: 13. This CDR3 is 18 amino acids long. Germline assignment: CDR1 MNHEY and CDR2 SVGEGT. CDR3 in DNA: TGTGCCAGCAGTTTCCCCGGGACAGGGGTCATGGGGAATCAGCCCCAGCATTTT. Translated: CASSFPGTGVMGNQPQHF.

This clone has more than one count but fewer than ten. The chain uses TRBV3-1 (or the pseudogene TRBV3-2) and TRBJ2-7; 7 nucleotides align to TRBD1. Germline V gene lookup returns CDR1 LGHDT and CDR2 YNNKEL (reference sequence). This CDR3 has 14 amino acids. The V segment lost 1 base and the J segment 5 bases; nucleotides outside the gene matches: 5. As DNA, the CDR3 is TGTGCCAGCAGCCAAGGACAGGGTTCCCACGAGCAGTACTTC. This sequence encodes CASSQGQGSHEQYF.

This clone has only one observation. The J gene is TRBJ2-2, the V gene TRBV6-4; TRBD2 agrees at 8 bases. The CDR3 length is 14 residues. The germline V gene has CDR1 MRHNA and CDR2 SNTAGT. Trimming at V came to 6 bases and at J to 4 bases, leaving 4 bases not matched to a gene. The CDR3 is CASSRSGGTGELFF. The CDR3 bases are TGTGCCAGCAGCCGAAGCGGGGGCACCGGGGAGCTGTTTTTT.

The V call is TRBV3-1 (or the pseudogene TRBV3-2), the J call TRBJ1-1; a weak D match, TRBD1 (6 bases). V lost 2 bases and J lost 1, with 11 bases in between. Per germline, CDR1 LGHDT and CDR2 YNNKEL (reference sequence). CDR3 length: 15 residues. DNA of the CDR3: TGTGCCAGCAGCCAAATAAACAGGGCGAACACTGAAGCTTTCTTT. Its translation: CASSQINRANTEAFF.

This clone turned up a few times. The chain is built from TRBV6-2 or TRBV6-3 and TRBJ2-3, with 7 bases lining up with TRBD2. J was trimmed by 4 bases and V by 6 bases; bases with no gene match: 1. The CDR3 is 12 residues long. Per germline, CDR1 MNHEY and CDR2 SVGEGT. Here the CDR3 DNA reads TGTGCCAGCAGCCGGGGGGCAGATACGCAGTATTTT. This codes for CASSRGADTQYF.

This clone was seen only a few times. The chain employs TRBV6-2 or TRBV6-3 and TRBJ1-2; D unclear. Germline V lookup: CDR1 MNHEY, CDR2 SVGEGT. The CDR3 is 17 residues long. The V gene lost 4 bases and the J gene lost 11 bases, with 29 bases spanning the gap. The CDR3 sequence is CASSFDGFDPLPRRYTF. The CDR3 DNA is TGTGCCAGCAGTTTCGACGGTTTCGACCCCCTTCCTCGGAGGTACACCTTC.

The rearrangement links TRBV3-1 (or the pseudogene TRBV3-2) to TRBJ1-2; D remains ambiguous. CDR1 is LGHDT and CDR2 is YNNKEL in the germline V gene (reference sequence). V was cut by 2 bases and J by 7 bases, with 5 bases left in between. The CDR3 totals 11 residues. CDR3 loop: CASSQFGGYTF. CDR3 nucleotides: TGTGCCAGCAGCCAATTCGGTGGCTACACCTTC.

A single count supports this clone. The chain has TRBV9 and TRBJ1-1; TRBD1 matches at 9 bases. CDR1 SGDLS and CDR2 YYNGEE come from the germline V gene. J gave up 9 bases and V 0 bases, and 12 bases lay outside the gene matches. The CDR3 covers 16 residues. CDR3 protein: CASSVGGDRVMAQAFF. The CDR3 nucleotides are TGTGCCAGCAGCGTAGGTGGGGACAGGGTTATGGCGCAAGCTTTCTTT.

The rearrangement uses TRBV19 and TRBJ2-2, with 8 bases that match TRBD1. CDR1 LNHDA and CDR2 SQIVND come from the germline V gene (reference sequence). After removal of 10 bases from V and 4 bases from J, the junction contained 8 bases not matched to a gene. This CDR3 contains 14 residues. CDR3 loop: CAIYDRGGTGELFF. DNA for the CDR3: TGTGCCATTTATGACAGGGGCGGCACCGGGGAGCTGTTTTTT.

The chain carries TRBV6-6 and TRBJ1-1; D may be TRBD1 (6 bases). The V and J ends lost 6 bases and 3 bases respectively, with 20 bases between them. The CDR3 is 16 residues long. The germline V gene encodes CDR1 MNHNY and CDR2 SVGAGI (reference sequence). The CDR3 nucleotides read TGTGCCAGCAGAACGGCTCAACAGGGAAGGGACACTGAAGCTTTCTTT. This gives the protein CASRTAQQGRDTEAFF.

This chain connects TRBV10-3 to TRBJ2-7, with 7 bases matching TRBD2. Germline CDR1 is ENHRY and CDR2 is SYGVKD. V gave up 2 bases and J gave up 7 bases; unmatched junction bases: 5. The CDR3 runs to 13 residues. The CDR3 sequence is CAISEMGGEEQYF. The CDR3 coding sequence is TGTGCCATCAGTGAGATGGGGGGGGAGGAGCAGTACTTC.

This clone was counted a single time. The chain is built from TRBV5-4 and TRBJ2-2; 11 bases line up with TRBD2. The CDR3 runs to 16 residues. V trimming: 4 bases; J trimming: 5 bases; junction bases outside the gene matches: 7. CDR1 and CDR2 (germline): SGHNT, YYREEE (reference sequence). CDR3 region: CASSIAGGSSTGELFF. The CDR3 DNA reads as TGTGCCAGCAGCATAGCGGGAGGGTCTAGTACCGGGGAGCTGTTTTTT.

This chain links TRBV3-1 (or the pseudogene TRBV3-2) with TRBJ2-3, with 8 positions matching TRBD2. V dropped 2 bases and J dropped 0; count of bases not matched to a gene: 7. The CDR3 has 17 residues. Germline V gene sequence: CDR1 LGHDT, CDR2 YNNKEL (reference sequence). The chain's CDR3 is CASSQSKRERSTDTQYF. The CDR3 coding sequence is TGTGCCAGCAGCCAAAGTAAGCGGGAGCGGAGCACAGATACGCAGTATTTT.

The V gene is TRBV6-1, the J gene TRBJ1-4; D perhaps matches TRBD1 (5 bases). V was clipped by 7 bases and J by 0 bases, with 12 bases between them. The CDR3 loop spans 15 amino acids. Germline loops: CDR1 MNHNS, CDR2 SASEGT. CDR3 loop: CASTPETATNEKLFF. CDR3 DNA sequence: TGTGCCAGCACCCCAGAGACAGCAACTAATGAAAAACTGTTTTTT.

The J gene is TRBJ1-5, the V gene TRBV25-1, with D possibly being TRBD1 (6 bases). Germline V gene sequence: CDR1 MGHDK, CDR2 SYGVNS. This CDR3 is built from 14 residues. Trimming took off 3 bases at V and 6 bases at J, with 12 bases between the two ends. CDR3: CASSDGAGVQPQHF. The CDR3, as DNA: TGTGCCAGCAGTGATGGGGCAGGGGTTCAGCCCCAGCATTTT.

This clone has a single count. V usage is TRBV19 and J usage is TRBJ2-7; 9 nucleotides align to TRBD1. Trimming cost V 3 bases and J 5 bases; bases outside gene matches: 11. This CDR3 is built from 16 residues. From germline, CDR1 is LNHDA and CDR2 SQIVND (reference sequence). The CDR3 bases are TGTGCCAGTAGTATCCCGGGACAGGGAAGGCTCCACGAGCAGTACTTC. It specifies CASSIPGQGRLHEQYF.

This chain connects TRBV19 to TRBJ1-3; a weak D match, TRBD1 (5 bases). The CDR3 totals 13 residues. Germline lookup yields CDR1 LNHDA and CDR2 SQIVND (reference sequence). V dropped 7 bases and J dropped 2 bases, with 9 bases sitting between them. The CDR3 DNA is TGTGCCAGTAAGGGGTCAGCTGGAAACACCATATATTTT. Translating gives CASKGSAGNTIYF. Complete variable domain (other parts from reference TRBV19 and TRBJ1-3): DGGITQSPKYLFRKEGQNVTLSCEQNLNHDAMYWYRQDPGQGLRLIYYSQIVNDFQKGDIAEGYSVSREKKESFPLTVTSAQKNPTAFYLCASKGSAGNTIYFGEGSWLTVV.

The chain employs TRBV6-2 or TRBV6-3 and TRBJ2-7; 9 nucleotides line up with TRBD1. Germline CDR1 is MNHEY and CDR2 is SVGEGT. This CDR3 is 16 amino acids long. V lost 6 bases and J lost 3; bases outside the gene matches: 12. Here the CDR3 reads CASSLTPGQGFYEQYF. The CDR3 DNA is TGTGCCAGCAGCCTAACCCCGGGACAGGGTTTCTACGAGCAGTACTTC.

This chain links TRBV6-5 with TRBJ2-7; the D gene is possibly TRBD2 (6 bases). There are 15 residues in the CDR3. V shed 7 bases and J shed 6 bases, with 22 bases lying between them. Germline loops: CDR1 MNHEY, CDR2 SVGAGI. The CDR3 nucleotides read TGTGCCAGCAAAGAAGAGACGTTAAGGGGAGGCGAGCAGTACTTC. This sequence encodes CASKEETLRGGEQYF.